This TCR beta chain was sequenced in a study of CD8 T cell repertoires and HIV-1 epitope variants. Study summary: Tested: three Gag epitope families, Nef HW9 and YT9.

Worth noting for this clone: The target antigen is unknown.

The CDR3 extends over 16 amino acids. V lost 3 bases, J lost 10 bases, and 13 bases stayed unmatched. CDR1 and CDR2 from the germline V gene are LNHDA and SQIVND (reference sequence). Here immunoSEQ multiplex PCR was the method, and the copy in TCRdb shows in-frame clones only, minus some. The table includes about 5,300 clones, approximately 63% detected once. This TCR was sampled from a male donor with HIV. Sequenced sample: cultured CD8+ T cells derived from PBMCs. The rearrangement joins TRBV19 to TRBJ2-1; 9 bases align to TRBD2. The CDR3 sequence: CASSITAGGSVQEQFF. Here the CDR3 DNA reads TGTGCCAGTAGTATTACGGCGGGGGGGTCAGTACAGGAGCAGTTCTTC. The full variable domain, in which reference TRBV19 and TRBJ2-1 provide the parts outside the CDR3, is DGGITQSPKYLFRKEGQNVTLSCEQNLNHDAMYWYRQDPGQGLRLIYYSQIVNDFQKGDIAEGYSVSREKKESFPLTVTSAQKNPTAFYLCASSITAGGSVQEQFFGPGTRLTVL.